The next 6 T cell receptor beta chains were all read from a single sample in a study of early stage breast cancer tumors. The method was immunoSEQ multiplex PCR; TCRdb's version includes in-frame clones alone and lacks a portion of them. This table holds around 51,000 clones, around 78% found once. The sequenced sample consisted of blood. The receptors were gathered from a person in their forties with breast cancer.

CDR3 residues: CASRGQGNNEQFF. The CDR3 bases are TGTGCCAGCAGAGGACAGGGTAACAATGAGCAGTTCTTC. V gene TRBV28 combines with J gene TRBJ2-1; TRBD1 matches 8 bases. The CDR3 spans 13 residues. V was clipped by 6 bases and J by 5 bases; unmatched bases: 3. Germline values: CDR1 MDHEN, CDR2 SYDVKM.

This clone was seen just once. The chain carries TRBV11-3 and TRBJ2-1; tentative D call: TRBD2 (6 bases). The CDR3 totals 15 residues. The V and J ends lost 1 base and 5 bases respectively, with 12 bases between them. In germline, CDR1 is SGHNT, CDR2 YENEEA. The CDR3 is CASSLVGGGHNEQFF. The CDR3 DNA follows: TGTGCCAGCAGCTTAGTTGGGGGAGGCCACAATGAGCAGTTCTTC. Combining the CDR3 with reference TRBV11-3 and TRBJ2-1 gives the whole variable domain EAGVVQSPRYKIIEKKQPVAFWCNPISGHNTLYWYLQNLGQGPELLIRYENEEAVDDSQLPKDRFSAERLKGVDSTLKIQPAELGDSAVYLCASSLVGGGHNEQFFGPGTRLTVL.

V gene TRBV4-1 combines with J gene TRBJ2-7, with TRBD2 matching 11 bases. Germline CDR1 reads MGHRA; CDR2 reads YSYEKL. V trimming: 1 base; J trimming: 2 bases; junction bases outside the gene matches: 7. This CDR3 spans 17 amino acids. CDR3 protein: CASSQVRTSGRAYEQYF. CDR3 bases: TGCGCCAGCAGCCAAGTCCGAACTAGCGGGAGAGCCTACGAGCAGTACTTC.

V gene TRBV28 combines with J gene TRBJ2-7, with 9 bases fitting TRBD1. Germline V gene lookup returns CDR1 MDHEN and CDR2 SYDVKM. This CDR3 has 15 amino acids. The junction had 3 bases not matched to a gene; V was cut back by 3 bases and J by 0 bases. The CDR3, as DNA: TGTGCCAGCAGTTTCACAGGGGGCATCTCCTACGAGCAGTACTTC. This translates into CASSFTGGISYEQYF. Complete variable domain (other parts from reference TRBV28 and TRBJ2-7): DVKVTQSSRYLVKRTGEKVFLECVQDMDHENMFWYRQDPGLGLRLIYFSYDVKMKEKGDIPEGYSVSREKKERFSLILESASTNQTSMYLCASSFTGGISYEQYFGPGTRLTVT.

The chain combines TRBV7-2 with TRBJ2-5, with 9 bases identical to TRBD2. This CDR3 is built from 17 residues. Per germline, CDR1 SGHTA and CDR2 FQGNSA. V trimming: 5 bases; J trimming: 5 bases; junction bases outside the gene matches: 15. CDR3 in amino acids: CASSPLAGRSSGETQYF. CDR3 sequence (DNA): TGTGCCAGCAGCCCGCTAGCGGGAAGGTCTTCGGGGGAGACCCAGTACTTC.

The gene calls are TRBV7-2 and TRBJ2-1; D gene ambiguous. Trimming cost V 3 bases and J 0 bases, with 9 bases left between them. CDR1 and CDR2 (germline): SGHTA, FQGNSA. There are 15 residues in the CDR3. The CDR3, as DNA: TGTGCCAGCAGCTTCTTGCGGAGCTCCTACAATGAGCAGTTCTTC. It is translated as CASSFLRSSYNEQFF.